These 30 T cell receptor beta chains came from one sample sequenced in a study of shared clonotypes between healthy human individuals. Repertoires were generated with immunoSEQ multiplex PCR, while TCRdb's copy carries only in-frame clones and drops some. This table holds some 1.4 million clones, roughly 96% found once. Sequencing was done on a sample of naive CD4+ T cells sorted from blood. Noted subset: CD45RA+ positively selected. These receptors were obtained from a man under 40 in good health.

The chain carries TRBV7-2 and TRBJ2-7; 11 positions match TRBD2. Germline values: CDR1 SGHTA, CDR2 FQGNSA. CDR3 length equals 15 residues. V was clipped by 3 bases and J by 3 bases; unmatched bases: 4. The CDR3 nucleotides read TGTGCCAGCAGCTTCGGGACTAGCGGTTTCTACGAGCAGTACTTC. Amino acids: CASSFGTSGFYEQYF. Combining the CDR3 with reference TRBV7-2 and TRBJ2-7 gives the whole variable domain GAGVSQSPSNKVTEKGKDVELRCDPISGHTALYWYRQSLGQGLEFLIYFQGNSAPDKSGLPSDRFSAERTGGSVSTLTIQRTQQEDSAVYLCASSFGTSGFYEQYFGPGTRLTVT.

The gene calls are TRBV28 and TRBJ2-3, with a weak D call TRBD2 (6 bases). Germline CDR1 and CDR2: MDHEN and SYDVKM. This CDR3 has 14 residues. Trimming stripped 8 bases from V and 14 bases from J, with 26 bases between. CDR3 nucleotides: TGTGCCAGCCAACCCCGGGCGGGGCCCCGGAGTGGGTATTTT. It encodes CASQPRAGPRSGYF.

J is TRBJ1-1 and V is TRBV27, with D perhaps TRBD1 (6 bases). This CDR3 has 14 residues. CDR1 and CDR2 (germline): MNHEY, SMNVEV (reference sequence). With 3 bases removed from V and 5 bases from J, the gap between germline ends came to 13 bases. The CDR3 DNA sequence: TGTGCCAGCAGTTTCTGGGGGGCCGAGACTGAAGCTTTCTTT. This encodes CASSFWGAETEAFF.

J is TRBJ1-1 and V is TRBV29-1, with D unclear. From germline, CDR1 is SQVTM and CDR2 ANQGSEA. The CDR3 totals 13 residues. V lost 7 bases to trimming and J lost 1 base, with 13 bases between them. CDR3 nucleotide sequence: TGCAGCGGAATAGAGGGTGGGAACACTGAAGCTTTCTTT. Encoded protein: CSGIEGGNTEAFF. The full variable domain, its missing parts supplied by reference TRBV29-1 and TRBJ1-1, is SAVISQKPSRDICQRGTSLTIQCQVDSQVTMMFWYRQQPGQSLTLIATANQGSEATYESGFVIDKFPISRPNLTFSTLTVSNMSPEDSSIYLCSGIEGGNTEAFFGQGTRLTVV.

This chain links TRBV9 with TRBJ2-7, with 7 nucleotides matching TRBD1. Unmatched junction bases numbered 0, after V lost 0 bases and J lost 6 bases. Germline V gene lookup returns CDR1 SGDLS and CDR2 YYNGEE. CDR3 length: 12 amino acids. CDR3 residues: CASSVDRGEQYF. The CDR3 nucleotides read TGTGCCAGCAGCGTAGACAGGGGCGAGCAGTACTTC.

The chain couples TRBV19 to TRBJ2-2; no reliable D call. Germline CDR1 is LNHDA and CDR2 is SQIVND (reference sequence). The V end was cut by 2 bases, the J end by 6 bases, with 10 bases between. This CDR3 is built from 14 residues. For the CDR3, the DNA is TGTGCCAGTAGTATATTGGAGTTTTCCGGGGAGCTGTTTTTT. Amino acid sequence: CASSILEFSGELFF.

DNA of the CDR3: TGTGCCAGCAGCTTGGTCGCGCTCACAGATACGCAGTATTTT. Its protein is CASSLVALTDTQYF. The rearrangement uses TRBV5-5 and TRBJ2-3; D call uncertain. The CDR3 loop spans 14 amino acids. Trimming shortened V by 0 bases and J by 2 bases, and 7 bases separated the two germline ends. Germline CDR1 SGHKS, CDR2 YYEKEE (reference sequence).

The DNA of the CDR3 is TGTGCCAGCAGCTCAAGTGTGGGACAGGGGTTCACCGGGGAGCTGTTTTTT. It encodes CASSSSVGQGFTGELFF. V is TRBV7-6 and J is TRBJ2-2; 10 bases are shared with TRBD1. This CDR3 has 17 amino acids. The germline gives CDR1 SGHVS, CDR2 FNYEAQ. With 4 bases clipped from V and 4 bases from J, the junction kept 9 bases outside the gene matches.

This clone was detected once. For the CDR3, the DNA is TGTGCCAGCAGTGAAAGTAAGGGTTCCTCCTACAATGAGCAGTTCTTC. Translating gives CASSESKGSSYNEQFF. J is TRBJ2-1 and V is TRBV25-1; D remains ambiguous. Germline V CDR1 and CDR2: MGHDK, SYGVNS. The CDR3 totals 16 residues. V was cut by 2 bases and J by 0 bases, with 11 bases left in between. Supplemented by reference TRBV25-1 and TRBJ2-1, the full variable domain reads EADIYQTPRYLVIGTGKKITLECSQTMGHDKMYWYQQDPGMELHLIHYSYGVNSTEKGDLSSESTVSRIRTEHFPLTLESARPSHTSQYLCASSESKGSSYNEQFFGPGTRLTVL.

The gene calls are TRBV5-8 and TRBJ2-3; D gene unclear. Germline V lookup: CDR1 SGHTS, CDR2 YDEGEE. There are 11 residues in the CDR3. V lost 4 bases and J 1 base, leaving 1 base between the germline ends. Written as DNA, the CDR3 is TGTGCCAGCAGCCGCACAGATACGCAGTATTTT. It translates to CASSRTDTQYF.

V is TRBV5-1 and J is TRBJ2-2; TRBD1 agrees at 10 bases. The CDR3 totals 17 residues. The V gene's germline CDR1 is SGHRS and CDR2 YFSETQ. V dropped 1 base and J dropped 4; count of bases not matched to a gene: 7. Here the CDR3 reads CASSLTAGTGVTGELFF. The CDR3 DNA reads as TGCGCCAGCAGCTTGACCGCCGGGACAGGGGTCACCGGGGAGCTGTTTTTT.

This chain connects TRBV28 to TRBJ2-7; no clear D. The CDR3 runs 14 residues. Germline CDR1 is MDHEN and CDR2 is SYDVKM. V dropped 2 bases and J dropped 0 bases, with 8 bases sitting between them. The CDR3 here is CASSLISLSYEQYF. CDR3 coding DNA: TGTGCCAGCAGTTTAATTAGCCTCTCCTACGAGCAGTACTTC.

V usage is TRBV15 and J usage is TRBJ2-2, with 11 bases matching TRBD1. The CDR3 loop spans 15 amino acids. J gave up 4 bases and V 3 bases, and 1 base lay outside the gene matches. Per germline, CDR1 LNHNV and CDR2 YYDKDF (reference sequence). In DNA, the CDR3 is TGTGCCACCAGCAGGGGGACAGGGGGCACCGGGGAGCTGTTTTTT. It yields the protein CATSRGTGGTGELFF.

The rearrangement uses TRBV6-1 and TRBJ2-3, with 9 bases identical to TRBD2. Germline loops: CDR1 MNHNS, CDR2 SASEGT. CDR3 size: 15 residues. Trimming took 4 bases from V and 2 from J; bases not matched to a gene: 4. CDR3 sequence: CASSAAGGYTDTQYF. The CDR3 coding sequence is TGTGCCAGCAGTGCGGCGGGAGGGTACACAGATACGCAGTATTTT.

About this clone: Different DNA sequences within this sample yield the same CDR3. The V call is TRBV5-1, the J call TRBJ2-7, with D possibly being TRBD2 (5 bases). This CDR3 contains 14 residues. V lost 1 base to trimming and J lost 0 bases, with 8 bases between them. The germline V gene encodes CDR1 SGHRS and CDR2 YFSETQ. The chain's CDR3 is CASSLTSGSYEQYF. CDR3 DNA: TGCGCCAGCAGCTTGACCAGCGGCTCCTACGAGCAGTACTTC. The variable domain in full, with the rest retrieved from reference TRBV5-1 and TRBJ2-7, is KAGVTQTPRYLIKTRGQQVTLSCSPISGHRSVSWYQQTPGQGLQFLFEYFSETQRNKGNFPGRFSGRQFSNSRSEMNVSTLELGDSALYLCASSLTSGSYEQYFGPGTRLTVT.

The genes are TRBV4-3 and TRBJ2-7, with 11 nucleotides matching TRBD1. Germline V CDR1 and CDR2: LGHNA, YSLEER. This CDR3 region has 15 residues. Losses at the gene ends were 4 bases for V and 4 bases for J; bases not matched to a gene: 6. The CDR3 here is CASSRTGTGGYEQYF. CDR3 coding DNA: TGCGCCAGCAGCCGAACCGGGACAGGGGGTTACGAGCAGTACTTC.

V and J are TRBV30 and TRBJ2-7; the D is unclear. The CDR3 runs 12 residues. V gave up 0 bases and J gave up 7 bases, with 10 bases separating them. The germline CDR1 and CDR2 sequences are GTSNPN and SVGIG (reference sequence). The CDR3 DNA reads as TGTGCCTGGAGTGTGGCGGTGGGGGAGCAGTACTTC. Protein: CAWSVAVGEQYF.

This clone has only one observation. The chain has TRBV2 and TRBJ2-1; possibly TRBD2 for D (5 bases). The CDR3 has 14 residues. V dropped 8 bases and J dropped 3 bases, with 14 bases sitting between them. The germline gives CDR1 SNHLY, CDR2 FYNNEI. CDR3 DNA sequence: TGTGCCAGCGTGGGAGAGAGTTTCTACAATGAGCAGTTCTTC. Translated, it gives CASVGESFYNEQFF.

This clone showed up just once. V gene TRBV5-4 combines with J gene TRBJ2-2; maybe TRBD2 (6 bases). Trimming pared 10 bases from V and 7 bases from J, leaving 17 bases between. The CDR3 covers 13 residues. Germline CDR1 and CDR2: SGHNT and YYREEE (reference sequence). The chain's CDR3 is CAGKAGLVGELFF. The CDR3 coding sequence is TGTGCCGGCAAGGCGGGACTCGTCGGGGAGCTGTTTTTT.

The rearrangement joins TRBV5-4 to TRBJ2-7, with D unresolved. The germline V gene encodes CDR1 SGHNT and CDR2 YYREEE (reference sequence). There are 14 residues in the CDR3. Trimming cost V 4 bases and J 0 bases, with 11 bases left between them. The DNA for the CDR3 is TGTGCCAGCAGCGATCTAAAGAGCTCCTACGAGCAGTACTTC. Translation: CASSDLKSSYEQYF.

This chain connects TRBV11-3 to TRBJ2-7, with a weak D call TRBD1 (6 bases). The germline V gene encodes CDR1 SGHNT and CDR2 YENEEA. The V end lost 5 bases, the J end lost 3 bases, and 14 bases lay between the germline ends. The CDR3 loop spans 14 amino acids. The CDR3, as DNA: TGTGCCAGCAGCAAGGCGGACAGCGGCTACGAGCAGTACTTC. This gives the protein CASSKADSGYEQYF.

The CDR3 sequence is CASSPRAATSGSLQFF. The CDR3 coding sequence is TGTGCCAGCTCACCACGGGCTGCGACTAGCGGGAGTTTGCAGTTCTTC. The genes are TRBV18 and TRBJ2-1; 12 positions match TRBD2. Germline V gene lookup returns CDR1 KGHSH and CDR2 LQKENI. The CDR3 has 16 residues. V lost 1 base and J lost 12; bases outside the gene matches: 10.

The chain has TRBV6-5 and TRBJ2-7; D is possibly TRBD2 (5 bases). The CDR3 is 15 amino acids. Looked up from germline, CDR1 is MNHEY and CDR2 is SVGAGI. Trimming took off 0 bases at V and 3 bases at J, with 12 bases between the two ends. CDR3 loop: CASSYSFGISYEQYF. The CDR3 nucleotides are TGTGCCAGCAGTTACTCGTTCGGGATAAGCTACGAGCAGTACTTC.

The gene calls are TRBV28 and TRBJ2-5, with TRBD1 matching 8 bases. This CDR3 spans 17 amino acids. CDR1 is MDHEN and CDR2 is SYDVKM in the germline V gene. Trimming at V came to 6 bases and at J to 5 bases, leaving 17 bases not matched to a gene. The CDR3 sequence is CASRLRGFGRGRETQYF. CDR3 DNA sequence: TGTGCCAGCAGACTTCGCGGGTTTGGCAGGGGGCGGGAGACCCAGTACTTC.

The CDR3 nucleotides are TGCGCCAGCAGCTTGGGCAGCGACGGCCTTCCGGGAGCTTTCTTT. This codes for CASSLGSDGLPGAFF. The chain carries TRBV5-1 and TRBJ1-1, with unresolved D. The CDR3 is 15 amino acids. V lost 0 bases to trimming and J lost 10 bases, with 19 bases between them. CDR1 and CDR2 (germline): SGHRS, YFSETQ.

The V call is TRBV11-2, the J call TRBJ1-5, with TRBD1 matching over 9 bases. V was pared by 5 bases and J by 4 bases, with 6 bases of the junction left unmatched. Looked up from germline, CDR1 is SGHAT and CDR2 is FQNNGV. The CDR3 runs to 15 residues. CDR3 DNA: TGTGCCAGCAGCATCGGGACAGGGCGAAATCAGCCCCAGCATTTT. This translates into CASSIGTGRNQPQHF.

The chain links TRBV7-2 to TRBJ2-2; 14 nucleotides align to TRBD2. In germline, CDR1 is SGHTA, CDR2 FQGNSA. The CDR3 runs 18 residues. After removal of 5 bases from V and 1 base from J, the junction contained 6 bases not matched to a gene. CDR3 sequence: CASSPPGTSGRNTGELFF. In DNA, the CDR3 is TGTGCCAGCAGCCCTCCCGGGACTAGCGGGAGGAACACCGGGGAGCTGTTTTTT.

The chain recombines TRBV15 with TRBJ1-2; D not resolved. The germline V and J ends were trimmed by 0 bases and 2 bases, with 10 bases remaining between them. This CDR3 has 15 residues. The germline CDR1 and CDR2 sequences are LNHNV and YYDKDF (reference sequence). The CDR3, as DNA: TGTGCCACCAGCAGAGAAGTTCCCCCCAACTATGGCTACACCTTC. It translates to CATSREVPPNYGYTF.

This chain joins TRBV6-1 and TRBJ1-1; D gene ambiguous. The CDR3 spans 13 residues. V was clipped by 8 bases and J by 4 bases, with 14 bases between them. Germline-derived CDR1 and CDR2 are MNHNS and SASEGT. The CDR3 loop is CASAETGGTEAFF. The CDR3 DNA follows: TGTGCCAGCGCCGAGACCGGCGGCACTGAAGCTTTCTTT.

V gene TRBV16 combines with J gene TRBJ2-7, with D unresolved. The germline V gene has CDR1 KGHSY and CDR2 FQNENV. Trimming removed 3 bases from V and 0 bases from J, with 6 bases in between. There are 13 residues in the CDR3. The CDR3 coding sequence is TGTGCCAGCAGCCATTGGGGCTCCTACGAGCAGTACTTC. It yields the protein CASSHWGSYEQYF.